One sample yielded the 16 T cell receptor beta chains listed below, sequenced in a study of T cells expressing NK-cell markers. Reanalyzing the 5' RACE reads, TCRdb keeps one entry per CDR3 protein, without DNA. In total, the table holds about 410,000 distinct CDR3 sequences. The sequenced sample consisted of blood T cells: a sorted CD56 or NKG2C T cell subset, CD4+ or CD8+ T cells, or bulk PBMC T cells (not recorded which). The origin of the receptors is a woman between 50 and 59 years old in good health.

The rearrangement links TRBV20-1 to TRBJ1-1. The CDR3 is 11 amino acids. Germline lookup yields CDR1 DFQATT and CDR2 SNEGSKA (reference sequence). CDR3 protein: CSASHPTEAFF.

The V gene is TRBV20-1, the J gene TRBJ2-1; the D gene TCRdb calls, TRBD2, cannot be checked with no DNA. Germline V gene data show CDR1 as DFQATT and CDR2 as SNEGSKA (reference sequence). CDR3 length equals 15 residues. The CDR3 protein is CSATSSGRAADEQFF.

The rearrangement links TRBV7-6 to TRBJ2-3; TCRdb's D call of TRBD2 is untestable without DNA. Germline-derived CDR1 and CDR2 are SGHVS and FNYEAQ. The CDR3 length is 17 residues. The CDR3 here is CASSLVAGGTSTDTQYF.

The chain combines TRBV27 with TRBJ1-1. Germline V lookup: CDR1 MNHEY, CDR2 SMNVEV (reference sequence). The length of the CDR3 is 12 residues. CDR3 in amino acids: CASTSGGSRAFF.

V is TRBV6-5 and J is TRBJ2-2; absent DNA, TCRdb's TRBD1 call cannot be checked. Germline V lookup: CDR1 MNHEY, CDR2 SVGAGI. The CDR3 extends over 17 amino acids. The CDR3 protein is CASSYFTGGPNTGELFF.

The V gene is TRBV24-1, the J gene TRBJ2-2. The CDR3 totals 17 residues. The germline V gene has CDR1 KGHDR and CDR2 SFDVKD. The CDR3 is CATSDFSQSANTGELFF.

The rearrangement joins TRBV11-2 to TRBJ2-7; there is no DNA to check the TCRdb D call of TRBD2. This CDR3 contains 19 residues. CDR1 is SGHAT and CDR2 is FQNNGV in the germline V gene. The CDR3 reads CASSDAIPGLTLDPYEQYF.

The V and J genes are TRBV5-1 and TRBJ2-2; TCRdb indicates TRBD1, and absent DNA this call remains unverified. The CDR3 totals 16 residues. Germline V gene data show CDR1 as SGHRS and CDR2 as YFSETQ. The CDR3 here is CASSLRGTGNTGELFF.

This rearrangement joins TRBV25-1 to TRBJ1-1; TCRdb's D gene call, TRBD1, goes unchecked for lack of DNA. This CDR3 comprises 17 residues. Germline CDR1 reads MGHDK; CDR2 reads SYGVNS. This CDR3 reads CASSVASRGTANTEAFF.

This chain connects TRBV6-1 to TRBJ2-1; with no DNA, the TCRdb D assignment of TRBD2 cannot be verified. The CDR3 runs 19 residues. In germline, CDR1 is MNHNS, CDR2 SASEGT. CDR3 sequence: CASSEDGTWVLAGNNEQFF.

The CDR3: CASSQASLAGVGEQFF. The chain has TRBV4-1 and TRBJ2-1; the TRBD2 assignment by TCRdb is unverifiable without DNA. CDR3 length: 16 residues. The germline V gene has CDR1 MGHRA and CDR2 YSYEKL.

The chain couples TRBV20-1 to TRBJ2-5; as DNA is missing, the TRBD1 call by TCRdb cannot be tested. The CDR3 is made up of 15 amino acids. CDR1 is DFQATT and CDR2 is SNEGSKA in the germline V gene (reference sequence). The CDR3 sequence: CSARRGGQGSETQYF.

J is TRBJ2-1 and V is TRBV27; TCRdb calls TRBD2, which cannot be checked without DNA. The CDR3 totals 15 residues. CDR1 and CDR2 from the germline V gene are MNHEY and SMNVEV (reference sequence). The CDR3 region is CASSSKREGDNEQFF.

The chain links TRBV20-1 to TRBJ2-3; TCRdb gives TRBD1 as the D gene, but with no DNA this cannot be confirmed. Germline lookup yields CDR1 DFQATT and CDR2 SNEGSKA (reference sequence). The CDR3 spans 12 residues. The CDR3 protein is CSARSGKGTQYF.

The gene calls are TRBV5-1 and TRBJ2-1; checking the TCRdb D call of TRBD1 is not possible without DNA. In germline, CDR1 is SGHRS, CDR2 YFSETQ. The CDR3 is 13 residues long. CDR3 residues: CASSLGGGSEQFF.

This chain links TRBV20-1 with TRBJ1-4. In germline, CDR1 is DFQATT, CDR2 SNEGSKA (reference sequence). CDR3 length: 13 amino acids. CDR3 amino acids: CSARAGKNEKLFF.